This T cell receptor (beta chain) was sequenced in a study of CD8 T cells in Susac syndrome. Study-wide findings and caveats: As the study acknowledged, the number of individuals in its TCR sequencing and HLA analysis was relatively small.

Matched for age and sex, the controls were healthy donors. Per the germline V gene, CDR1 is LGHNA and CDR2 is YNFKEQ. This CDR3 is 16 amino acids long. Trimming shortened V by 2 bases and J by 7 bases, and 17 bases separated the two germline ends. With random hexamers, roughly 0.5 to 1 ug RNA was reverse transcribed. With immunoSEQ multiplex PCR, TCR beta CDR3 was amplified across 54 Vbeta and 13 Jbeta. TCRdb reprocessed the immunoSEQ multiplex PCR reads with MiXCR, giving one entry per CDR3 protein. The sample shows 150,000 to 200,000 distinct CDR3 sequences, around 95% of them seen only once. Details on this clonotype: Its matching antigen is unknown.

Input material: CD4+ T cells from PBMCs. The clonotype comes from a human donor in good health. The rearrangement joins TRBV4-2 to TRBJ1-4; the D gene is possibly TRBD1 (5 bases). The chain's CDR3 is CASSQTIDGAREKLFF. The CDR3 coding sequence is TGTGCCAGCAGCCAAACCATCGACGGGGCGCGTGAAAAACTGTTTTTT.